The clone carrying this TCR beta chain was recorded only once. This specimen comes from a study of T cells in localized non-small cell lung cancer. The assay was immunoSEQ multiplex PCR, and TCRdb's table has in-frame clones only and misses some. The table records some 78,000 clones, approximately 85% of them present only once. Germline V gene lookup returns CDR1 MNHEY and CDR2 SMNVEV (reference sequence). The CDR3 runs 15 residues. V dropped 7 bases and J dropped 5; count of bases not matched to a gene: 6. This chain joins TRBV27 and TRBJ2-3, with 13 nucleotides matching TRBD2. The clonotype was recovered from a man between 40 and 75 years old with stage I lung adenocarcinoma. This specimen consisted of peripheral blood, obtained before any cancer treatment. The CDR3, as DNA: TGTGCCAGCACTGGACTAGCGGGAGCGGGAGATACGCAGTATTTT. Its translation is CASTGLAGAGDTQYF.